This T cell receptor (beta chain) is from a study of identical twins. Study observations and caveats: Within monozygotic twins, out-of-frame TCR alpha sharing was underestimated by the models. Out-of-frame alpha sequences shared by twins showed excess low generation probability.

This clonotype was counted at least ten times. The antigen remains undetermined. cDNA carried unique molecular identifiers, and a universal primer site was added by template switching. TCRdb fed the 5' RACE reads into MiXCR, producing one record per CDR3 protein. The sample contains about 900,000 distinct CDR3 sequences, roughly an eighth of which appear only once. This CDR3 region has 11 residues. Per the germline V gene, CDR1 is DFQATT and CDR2 is SNEGSKA (reference sequence). V lost 7 bases, J lost 4 bases, and 8 bases lay in between. A further study also used this sample, focusing on yellow fever vaccine responses in identical twins.

The chain employs TRBV20-1 and TRBJ2-1; D perhaps matches TRBD1 (6 bases). The sequenced sample was PBMCs. The receptor was isolated from a woman between 18 and 30 years old in good health. The CDR3 DNA sequence: TGCAGTGGGACAGCTTACAATGAGCAGTTCTTC. Translation gives CSGTAYNEQFF.